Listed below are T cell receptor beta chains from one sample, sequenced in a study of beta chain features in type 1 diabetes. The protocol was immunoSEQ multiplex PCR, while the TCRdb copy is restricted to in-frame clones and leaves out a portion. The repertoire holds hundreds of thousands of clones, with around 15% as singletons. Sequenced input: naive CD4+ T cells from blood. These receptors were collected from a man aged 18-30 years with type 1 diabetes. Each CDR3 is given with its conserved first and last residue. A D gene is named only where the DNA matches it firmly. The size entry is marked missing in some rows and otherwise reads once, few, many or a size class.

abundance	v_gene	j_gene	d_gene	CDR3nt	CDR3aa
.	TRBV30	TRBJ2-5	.	TGTGCCTGGAGTGTACTAGGAGGAGAGACCCAGTACTTC	CAWSVLGGETQYF
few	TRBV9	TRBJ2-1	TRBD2	TGTGCCAGCAGCGCGACTAGCGGATCCTACAATGAGCAGTTCTTC	CASSATSGSYNEQFF
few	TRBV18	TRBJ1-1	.	TGTGCCAGCTCACCACCAGCGGGGCAGAACACTGAAGCTTTCTTT	CASSPPAGQNTEAFF
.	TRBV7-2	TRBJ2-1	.	TGTGCCAGCAGCCCCCCCGGGTACCCCTTACGGAATGAGCAGTTCTTC	CASSPPGYPLRNEQFF
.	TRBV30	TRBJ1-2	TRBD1	TGTGCCTGGCAGGGGGCCCACTATGGCTACACCTTC	CAWQGAHYGYTF
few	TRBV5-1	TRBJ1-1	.	TGCGCCAGCAGCTTGGGTATGAACACTGAAGCTTTCTTT	CASSLGMNTEAFF
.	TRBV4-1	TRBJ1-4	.	TGCGCCAGCAGCCAAGTTGCACAGTTTAATGAAAAACTGTTTTTT	CASSQVAQFNEKLFF
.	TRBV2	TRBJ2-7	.	TGTGCCAGCAGGGCCTCAGGGGACGAGCAGTACTTC	CASRASGDEQYF
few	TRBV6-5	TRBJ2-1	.	TGTGCCAGCAGTTACCTCGCGCGGGGCAAGTACAATGAGCAGTTCTTC	CASSYLARGKYNEQFF
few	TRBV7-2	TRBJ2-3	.	TGTGCCAGCAGCCCGGGACGGGCTACAGATACGCAGTATTTT	CASSPGRATDTQYF
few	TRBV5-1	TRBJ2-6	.	TGCGCCAGCAGCTTGAACGGGGCTGGGGCCAACGTCCTGACTTTC	CASSLNGAGANVLTF